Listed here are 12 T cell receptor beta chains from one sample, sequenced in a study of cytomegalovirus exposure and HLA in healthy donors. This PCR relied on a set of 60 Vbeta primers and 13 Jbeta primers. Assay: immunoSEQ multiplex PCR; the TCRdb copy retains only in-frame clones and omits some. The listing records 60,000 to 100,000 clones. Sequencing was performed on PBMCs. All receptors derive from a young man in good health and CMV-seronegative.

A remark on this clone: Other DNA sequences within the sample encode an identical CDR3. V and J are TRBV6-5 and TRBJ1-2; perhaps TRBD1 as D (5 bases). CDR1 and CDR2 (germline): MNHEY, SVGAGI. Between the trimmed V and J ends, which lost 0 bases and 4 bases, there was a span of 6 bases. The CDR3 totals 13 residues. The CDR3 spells CASSYSGGYGYTF. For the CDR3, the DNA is TGTGCCAGCAGTTACTCCGGGGGCTATGGCTACACCTTC.

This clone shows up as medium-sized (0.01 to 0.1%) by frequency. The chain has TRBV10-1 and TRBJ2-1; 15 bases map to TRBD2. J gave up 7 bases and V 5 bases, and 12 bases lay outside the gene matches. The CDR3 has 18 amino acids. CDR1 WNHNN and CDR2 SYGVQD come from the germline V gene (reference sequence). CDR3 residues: CASSPKRTSGRASNEQFF. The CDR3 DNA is TGCGCCAGCAGTCCCAAGCGGACTAGCGGGAGGGCCTCAAATGAGCAGTTCTTC.

The DNA of the CDR3 is TGTGCCAGCAGCTTCCCGGACAGACCGAACACTGAAGCTTTCTTT. The encoded protein is CASSFPDRPNTEAFF. The chain employs TRBV7-9 and TRBJ1-1; D may be TRBD1 (6 bases). Per the germline V gene, CDR1 is SEHNR and CDR2 is FQNEAQ (reference sequence). The CDR3 loop spans 15 amino acids. Trimming left V 3 bases short and J 1 base short, with 12 bases between.

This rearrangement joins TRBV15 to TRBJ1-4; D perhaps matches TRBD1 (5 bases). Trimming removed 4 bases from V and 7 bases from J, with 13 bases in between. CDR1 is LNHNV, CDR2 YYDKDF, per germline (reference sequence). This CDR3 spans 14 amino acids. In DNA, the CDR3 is TGTGCCACCAGCAAAGGAGGGGATAGTGAAAAACTGTTTTTT. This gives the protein CATSKGGDSEKLFF.

CDR3 sequence (DNA): TGTGCCAGCAGCTTCGGCGGACAGCCCCAGCATTTT. Translation: CASSFGGQPQHF. The chain has TRBV7-9 and TRBJ1-5, with D unresolved. Germline V CDR1 and CDR2: SEHNR, FQNEAQ (reference sequence). V lost 3 bases to trimming and J lost 7 bases, with 7 bases between them. This CDR3 spans 12 amino acids.

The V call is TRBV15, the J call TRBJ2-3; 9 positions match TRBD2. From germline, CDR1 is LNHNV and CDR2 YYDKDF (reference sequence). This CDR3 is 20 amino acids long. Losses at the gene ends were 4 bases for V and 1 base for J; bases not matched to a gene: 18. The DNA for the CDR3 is TGTGCCACCAGCAACCTGCAGGTAGCGGGGGCCGGGGGGCGCACAGATACGCAGTATTTT. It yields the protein CATSNLQVAGAGGRTDTQYF.

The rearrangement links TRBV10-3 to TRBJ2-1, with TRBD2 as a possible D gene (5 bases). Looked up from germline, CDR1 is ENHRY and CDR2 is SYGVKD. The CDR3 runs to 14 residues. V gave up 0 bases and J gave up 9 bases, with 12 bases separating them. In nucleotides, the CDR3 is TGTGCCATCAGTGAGTCGAACGGGGTTTTTGAGCAGTTCTTC. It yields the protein CAISESNGVFEQFF.

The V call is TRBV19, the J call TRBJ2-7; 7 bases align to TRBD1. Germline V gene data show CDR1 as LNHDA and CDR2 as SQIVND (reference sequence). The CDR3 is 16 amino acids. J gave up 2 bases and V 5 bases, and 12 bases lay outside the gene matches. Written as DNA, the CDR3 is TGTGCCAGTAGTCCCCCCCCCGGGACAGCCCCCTACGAGCAGTACTTC. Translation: CASSPPPGTAPYEQYF.

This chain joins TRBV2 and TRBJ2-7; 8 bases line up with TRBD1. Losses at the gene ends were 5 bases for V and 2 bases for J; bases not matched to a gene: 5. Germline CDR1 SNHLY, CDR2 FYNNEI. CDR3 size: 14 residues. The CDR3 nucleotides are TGTGCCAGCAGTAGTAGGACAGGGCCCTACGAGCAGTACTTC. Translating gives CASSSRTGPYEQYF.

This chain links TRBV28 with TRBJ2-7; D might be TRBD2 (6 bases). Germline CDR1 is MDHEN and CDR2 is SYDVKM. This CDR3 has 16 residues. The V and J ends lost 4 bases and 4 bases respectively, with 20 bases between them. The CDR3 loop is CASSSSPGASNYEQYF. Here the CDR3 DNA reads TGTGCCAGCAGTTCATCTCCGGGAGCGTCAAATTACGAGCAGTACTTC.

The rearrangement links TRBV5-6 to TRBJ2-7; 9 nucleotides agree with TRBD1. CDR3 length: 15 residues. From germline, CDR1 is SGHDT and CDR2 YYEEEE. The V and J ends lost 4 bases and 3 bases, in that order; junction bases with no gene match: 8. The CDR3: CASSPNPTGGYEQYF. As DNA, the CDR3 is TGTGCCAGCAGCCCCAACCCGACAGGGGGCTACGAGCAGTACTTC.

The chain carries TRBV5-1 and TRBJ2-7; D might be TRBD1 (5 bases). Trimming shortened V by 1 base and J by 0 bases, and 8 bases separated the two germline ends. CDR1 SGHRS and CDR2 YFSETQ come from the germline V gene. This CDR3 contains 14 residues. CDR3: CASSLRQGSYEQYF. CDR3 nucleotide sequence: TGCGCCAGCAGCTTGCGGCAGGGCTCCTACGAGCAGTACTTC.